These 19 T cell receptor beta chains came from one sample sequenced in a study of cytomegalovirus exposure and HLA in healthy donors. With 60 Vbeta and 13 Jbeta primers, the PCR was carried out. Generated by immunoSEQ multiplex PCR, the TCRdb table keeps only in-frame clones and is missing some. The data show about 200,000 clones, less than 80% seen once. The sample was PBMCs. These TCRs come from a girl aged 2 to 9 in good health and CMV-seronegative.

The genes are TRBV4-2 and TRBJ2-3; D ambiguous. Germline V CDR1 and CDR2: LGHNA, YNFKEQ. The V end was cut by 1 base, the J end by 2 bases, with 7 bases between. The CDR3 totals 14 residues. The CDR3: CASSQGALTDTQYF. CDR3 coding DNA: TGTGCCAGCAGCCAAGGGGCCCTCACAGATACGCAGTATTTT.

V is TRBV7-9 and J is TRBJ1-1; D ambiguous. V gave up 5 bases and J gave up 3 bases, with 13 bases separating them. This CDR3 has 14 amino acids. Germline assignment: CDR1 SEHNR and CDR2 FQNEAQ (reference sequence). This CDR3 is CASSTTPADTEAFF. DNA for the CDR3: TGTGCCAGCAGCACAACCCCGGCGGACACTGAAGCTTTCTTT.

The V gene is TRBV30, the J gene TRBJ1-5; 10 nucleotides line up with TRBD1. J gave up 6 bases and V 3 bases, and 14 bases lay outside the gene matches. CDR1 and CDR2 from the germline V gene are GTSNPN and SVGIG (reference sequence). The CDR3 is made up of 17 amino acids. For the CDR3, the DNA is TGTGCCTGGAGCCGGGACAGGGGCCCACCTTGGGGTCAGCCCCAGCATTTT. Translated: CAWSRDRGPPWGQPQHF.

The chain uses TRBV2 and TRBJ2-3, with a weak D call TRBD2 (5 bases). The V gene lost 4 bases and the J gene lost 9 bases, with 8 bases spanning the gap. The CDR3 consists of 11 residues. Per germline, CDR1 SNHLY and CDR2 FYNNEI. The CDR3 region has the DNA TGTGCCAGCAGTGGACTAATAACGCAGTATTTT. Residues: CASSGLITQYF.

The rearrangement uses TRBV27 and TRBJ2-5, with D possibly TRBD2 on 6 matching bases. The germline CDR1 and CDR2 sequences are MNHEY and SMNVEV (reference sequence). The CDR3 runs 14 residues. Trimming shortened V by 2 bases and J by 3 bases, and 10 bases separated the two germline ends. CDR3 sequence: CASSLGGTKETQYF. CDR3 DNA sequence: TGTGCCAGCAGTTTAGGCGGGACCAAAGAGACCCAGTACTTC.

CDR3 sequence (DNA): TGTGCCAGCAGTGAACCGGGACAGAACACTGAAGCTTTCTTT. Its translation: CASSEPGQNTEAFF. The rearrangement links TRBV25-1 to TRBJ1-1, with a weak D call TRBD1 (6 bases). Between the trimmed V and J ends, which lost 2 bases and 1 base, there was a span of 8 bases. The CDR3 is 14 amino acids. In germline, CDR1 is MGHDK, CDR2 SYGVNS.

The rearrangement links TRBV6-6 to TRBJ2-6; D not certain. This CDR3 comprises 14 residues. Per the germline V gene, CDR1 is MNHNY and CDR2 is SVGAGI (reference sequence). Deletions cut 6 bases from V and 2 bases from J, with 8 bases between. Here the CDR3 reads CASSVETGANVLTF. The DNA for the CDR3 is TGTGCCAGCAGCGTAGAGACTGGGGCCAACGTCCTGACTTTC.

The chain couples TRBV7-9 to TRBJ1-4; a possible D gene is TRBD1 (5 bases). V gave up 1 base and J gave up 0 bases, with 9 bases separating them. The CDR3 spans 16 residues. Germline values: CDR1 SEHNR, CDR2 FQNEAQ (reference sequence). CDR3 sequence reads: CASSLGPTATNEKLFF. The DNA for the CDR3 is TGTGCCAGCAGCTTAGGTCCGACAGCAACTAATGAAAAACTGTTTTTT.

The chain recombines TRBV2 with TRBJ2-3; 7 bases are shared with TRBD2. The CDR3 extends over 15 amino acids. Germline-derived CDR1 and CDR2 are SNHLY and FYNNEI. The J segment lost 2 bases and the V segment lost 4 bases, leaving 6 bases of the junction unmatched. This CDR3 reads CASSVGRGDTDTQYF. The CDR3 DNA is TGTGCCAGCAGTGTAGGGAGGGGAGACACAGATACGCAGTATTTT.

This clone was recorded a few times. J is TRBJ1-2 and V is TRBV7-9; no firm D call. Germline CDR1 reads SEHNR; CDR2 reads FQNEAQ (reference sequence). V was trimmed by 6 bases and J by 2 bases, leaving 10 bases between them. The CDR3 contains 13 residues. DNA of the CDR3: TGTGCCAGCAGTATACAACCGAACTATGGCTACACCTTC. It is translated as CASSIQPNYGYTF.

J is TRBJ2-7 and V is TRBV9, with 7 bases aligning to TRBD1. The CDR3 sequence is 16 residues long. J gave up 6 bases and V 0 bases, and 12 bases lay outside the gene matches. Germline V gene lookup returns CDR1 SGDLS and CDR2 YYNGEE. CDR3: CASSVGETGYRFEQYF. The CDR3 DNA reads TGTGCCAGCAGCGTAGGTGAGACAGGGTACCGCTTCGAGCAGTACTTC. Combining the CDR3 with reference TRBV9 and TRBJ2-7 gives the whole variable domain DSGVTQTPKHLITATGQRVTLRCSPRSGDLSVYWYQQSLDQGLQFLIQYYNGEERAKGNILERFSAQQFPDLHSELNLSSLELGDSALYFCASSVGETGYRFEQYFGPGTRLTVT.

On this clone: The sample contains more than one DNA sequence encoding this CDR3. The V gene is TRBV7-9, the J gene TRBJ1-5; D call uncertain. V lost 5 bases and J 2 bases, leaving 7 bases between the germline ends. The CDR3 runs to 13 residues. Germline V CDR1 and CDR2: SEHNR, FQNEAQ (reference sequence). The CDR3 DNA sequence: TGTGCCAGCAGCCTCACGGGCAATCAGCCCCAGCATTTT. As protein: CASSLTGNQPQHF.

This clone was picked up a small number of times. This chain joins TRBV2 and TRBJ2-1; 14 nucleotides line up with TRBD2. Germline CDR1 SNHLY, CDR2 FYNNEI. The CDR3 contains 17 residues. The trim removed 7 bases at V and 9 bases at J, leaving 14 bases unmatched. CDR3 in amino acids: CASKRGLAGENRPEQFF. The CDR3 bases are TGTGCCAGCAAACGGGGACTAGCGGGAGAAAACCGGCCTGAGCAGTTCTTC. Full variable domain (remainder filled in from reference TRBV2 and TRBJ2-1): EPEVTQTPSHQVTQMGQEVILRCVPISNHLYFYWYRQILGQKVEFLVSFYNNEISEKSEIFDDQFSVERPDGSNFTLKIRSTKLEDSAMYFCASKRGLAGENRPEQFFGPGTRLTVL.

This rearrangement joins TRBV5-4 to TRBJ2-3; D not resolved. This CDR3 comprises 16 residues. V was trimmed by 0 bases and J by 6 bases, leaving 17 bases between them. Per germline, CDR1 SGHNT and CDR2 YYREEE (reference sequence). CDR3 region: CASSLELTGASDTQYF. CDR3 bases: TGTGCCAGCAGCTTGGAACTAACTGGCGCTTCGGATACGCAGTATTTT.

The V gene is TRBV14, the J gene TRBJ2-1, with TRBD2 matching over 8 bases. This CDR3 is 15 amino acids long. The ends lost 4 bases at V and 1 base at J; junction bases unmatched: 3. Germline loops: CDR1 SGHDN, CDR2 FVKESK. The DNA for the CDR3 is TGTGCCAGCAGCCCGGGGGGGTTTTCCTACAATGAGCAGTTCTTC. It is translated as CASSPGGFSYNEQFF.

The chain carries TRBV5-4 and TRBJ2-7; D gene ambiguous. Trimming shortened V by 0 bases and J by 3 bases, and 13 bases separated the two germline ends. The CDR3 totals 15 residues. CDR1 is SGHNT, CDR2 YYREEE, per germline (reference sequence). The CDR3 sequence is CASSLDGVLDYEQYF. CDR3 DNA: TGTGCCAGCAGCTTGGATGGCGTTCTAGACTACGAGCAGTACTTC.

The V and J genes are TRBV18 and TRBJ1-2; D is ambiguous. The V gene lost 0 bases and the J gene lost 2 bases, with 10 bases spanning the gap. Germline loops: CDR1 KGHSH, CDR2 LQKENI. This CDR3 spans 15 amino acids. The CDR3 nucleotides are TGTGCCAGCTCACCACCGAGTAGTAAAAACTATGGCTACACCTTC. It specifies CASSPPSSKNYGYTF. Variable domain in full (rest from reference TRBV18 and TRBJ1-2): NAGVMQNPRHLVRRRGQEARLRCSPMKGHSHVYWYRQLPEEGLKFMVYLQKENIIDESGMPKERFSAEFPKEGPSILRIQQVVRGDSAAYFCASSPPSSKNYGYTFGSGTRLTVV.

The rearrangement links TRBV2 to TRBJ1-6; D gene uncertain. Trimming shortened V by 4 bases and J by 11 bases, and 6 bases separated the two germline ends. The CDR3 extends over 11 amino acids. Per germline, CDR1 SNHLY and CDR2 FYNNEI. CDR3 sequence reads: CASSAPAPLHF. CDR3 sequence (DNA): TGTGCCAGCAGTGCCCCTGCACCCCTCCACTTT.

The chain recombines TRBV2 with TRBJ2-3; 7 nucleotides align to TRBD2. CDR3 length: 17 amino acids. Germline V gene sequence: CDR1 SNHLY, CDR2 FYNNEI. V shed 9 bases, J shed 1 base, and the junction held 16 bases outside the gene matches. For the CDR3, the DNA is TGTGCCAGGACACTCCCGACCCAGCGGGATGGCACAGATACGCAGTATTTT. This codes for CARTLPTQRDGTDTQYF.